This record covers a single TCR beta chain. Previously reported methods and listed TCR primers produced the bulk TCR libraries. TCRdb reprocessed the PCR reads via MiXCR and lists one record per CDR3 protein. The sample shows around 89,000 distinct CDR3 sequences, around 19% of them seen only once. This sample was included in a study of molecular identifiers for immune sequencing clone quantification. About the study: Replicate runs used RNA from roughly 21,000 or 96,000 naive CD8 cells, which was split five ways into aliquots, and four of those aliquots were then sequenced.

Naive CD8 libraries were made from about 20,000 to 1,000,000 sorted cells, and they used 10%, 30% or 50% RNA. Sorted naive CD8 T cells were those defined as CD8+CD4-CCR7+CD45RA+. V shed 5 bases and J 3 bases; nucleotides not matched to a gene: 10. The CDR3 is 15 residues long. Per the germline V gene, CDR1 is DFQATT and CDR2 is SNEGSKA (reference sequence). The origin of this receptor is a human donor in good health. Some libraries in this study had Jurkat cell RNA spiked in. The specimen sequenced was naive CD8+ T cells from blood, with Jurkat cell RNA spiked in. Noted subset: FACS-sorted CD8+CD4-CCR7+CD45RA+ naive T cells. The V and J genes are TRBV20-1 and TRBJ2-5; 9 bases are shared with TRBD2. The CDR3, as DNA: TGCAGTGCTGGATTAGCGGGAGAAGGGGAAGAGACCCAGTACTTC. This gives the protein CSAGLAGEGEETQYF.